Listed below are T cell receptor beta chains from one sample, sequenced in a study of vaccination effects on CD4 cells after COVID-19. The assay was immunoSEQ multiplex PCR, and TCRdb's table has in-frame clones only and misses some. The table records approximately 40,000 clones, 82% of them present only once. These TCRs' antigens remain unknown. This material consisted of CD4+ T cells from PBMCs cultured without peptide, taken before COVID-19 vaccination. These receptors were collected from a human donor who received a COVID-19 vaccine. Both conserved end residues are part of each CDR3. Fields, in order: D gene, clone size, V gene, J gene, CDR3 protein, CDR3 DNA. A D gene is named only where the DNA matches it firmly. The listing skips clone size in some rows; elsewhere it reads once, few, many or a size class.

TRBD1	NA	TRBV4-1	TRBJ2-2	CASSQAGQGNGELFF	TGCGCCAGCAGCCAAGCGGGACAGGGAAACGGGGAGCTGTTTTTT
NA	NA	TRBV6-1	TRBJ2-3	CASGDRDTQYF	TGTGCCAGCGGTGACCGGGATACGCAGTATTTT
TRBD1	NA	TRBV28	TRBJ1-4	CASSSLRDRGPRNEKLFF	TGTGCCAGCAGTTCCCTCCGGGACAGGGGGCCGAGAAATGAAAAACTGTTTTTT
TRBD2	NA	TRBV5-5	TRBJ2-1	CASSTGLAEYNEQFF	TGTGCCAGCAGCACGGGACTAGCGGAGTACAATGAGCAGTTCTTC
TRBD1	NA	TRBV5-1	TRBJ1-2	CASRQGALYGYTF	TGCGCCAGTAGACAGGGGGCGTTGTATGGCTACACCTTC
NA	NA	TRBV9	TRBJ2-2	CASSVVLTSGELFF	TGTGCCAGCAGCGTAGTTCTAACAAGTGGGGAGCTGTTTTTT
NA	NA	TRBV6-5	TRBJ2-3	CASRQLRSTDTQYF	TGTGCCAGCAGACAGCTAAGGTCTACAGATACGCAGTATTTT
TRBD2	NA	TRBV19	TRBJ2-3	CASTRLAGGPTDTQYF	TGTGCCAGTACCAGACTAGCGGGGGGACCCACAGATACGCAGTATTTT
NA	NA	TRBV4-2	TRBJ2-3	CASSQEWRGYTQYF	TGTGCCAGCAGCCAAGAATGGCGGGGCTATACGCAGTATTTT
TRBD1	NA	TRBV28	TRBJ1-2	CASTQGGYGYTF	TGTGCCAGCACGCAGGGGGGCTATGGCTACACCTTC
NA	NA	TRBV19	TRBJ1-1	CASTMQGGGGEAFF	TGTGCCAGTACCATGCAAGGAGGGGGGGGTGAAGCTTTCTTT
TRBD2	NA	TRBV30	TRBJ2-1	CAWSLLAGLQFF	TGTGCCTGGAGTCTGCTAGCGGGGTTGCAGTTCTTC
TRBD2	NA	TRBV5-4	TRBJ2-1	CASSFRSSGGEQFF	TGTGCCAGCAGCTTCAGGTCTAGCGGGGGGGAGCAGTTCTTC
TRBD1	few	TRBV10-2	TRBJ1-2	CASQDRERNYGYTF	TGCGCCAGCCAGGACAGGGAGCGTAACTATGGCTACACCTTC
NA	NA	TRBV21-1	TRBJ1-4	CASSKRTGPEKLFF	TGTGCCAGCAGCAAACGTACAGGCCCTGAAAAACTGTTTTTT
NA	few	TRBV15	TRBJ1-5	CATSRETLSGPQHF	TGTGCCACCAGCAGAGAGACATTGAGCGGTCCCCAGCATTTT
TRBD2	NA	TRBV7-3	TRBJ2-5	CASSLTSGVKTQYF	TGTGCCAGCAGCTTAACTAGCGGGGTAAAAACCCAGTACTTC
NA	NA	TRBV7-2	TRBJ2-3	CASSSTGANTQYF	TGTGCCAGCAGCTCGACAGGCGCAAATACGCAGTATTTT
NA	few	TRBV6-5	TRBJ2-2	CASVRQGPLGELFF	TGTGCCAGCGTAAGGCAGGGGCCTTTGGGGGAGCTGTTTTTT
NA	NA	TRBV18	TRBJ2-5	CASSPGKGSQETQYF	TGTGCCAGCTCACCGGGAAAAGGATCGCAAGAGACCCAGTACTTC
NA	NA	TRBV7-9	TRBJ2-3	CASRSGLSTDTQYF	TGTGCCAGCAGGTCCGGGTTGAGCACAGATACGCAGTATTTT
NA	NA	TRBV20-1	TRBJ1-4	CSASGALNEKLFF	TGCAGTGCTAGTGGGGCCCTAAATGAAAAACTGTTTTTT
NA	NA	TRBV7-8	TRBJ1-5	CASSLWSIGKKSQPQHF	TGTGCCAGCAGCTTATGGTCCATCGGGAAAAAATCACAGCCCCAGCATTTT
NA	NA	TRBV3-1/TRBV3-2	TRBJ2-3	CASSQEMQPADTQYF	TGTGCCAGCAGCCAAGAAATGCAACCCGCAGATACGCAGTATTTT
TRBD1	once	TRBV6-6	TRBJ1-1	CASSRLATGGDNTEAFF	TGTGCCAGCAGTCGGCTGGCGACAGGGGGGGATAACACTGAAGCTTTCTTT
TRBD1	NA	TRBV7-8	TRBJ2-5	CASSADRVGTQYF	TGTGCCAGCAGCGCGGACAGGGTGGGGACCCAGTACTTC
NA	NA	TRBV5-1	TRBJ2-5	CASSLEGETQYF	TGCGCCAGCAGCTTGGAGGGGGAGACCCAGTACTTC
NA	NA	TRBV21-1	TRBJ2-2	CASIPLSGGFTGELFF	TGTGCCAGCATCCCCCTCAGCGGGGGGTTTACCGGGGAGCTGTTTTTT
NA	NA	TRBV13	TRBJ1-1	CASSLEGRNTEAFF	TGTGCCAGCAGCTTAGAGGGCAGGAACACTGAAGCTTTCTTT
NA	NA	TRBV19	TRBJ1-5	CASISPVGARSNQPQHF	TGTGCCAGTATTTCCCCAGTCGGGGCTAGGAGCAATCAGCCCCAGCATTTT
NA	NA	TRBV21-1	TRBJ1-1	CASSPKGQGFEAFF	TGTGCCAGCAGCCCAAAGGGACAGGGATTTGAAGCTTTCTTT
NA	NA	TRBV12-2	TRBJ2-3	CASRLQGTSGTSTDTQYF	TGTGCAAGTCGCTTACAGGGGACTAGCGGGACTAGCACAGATACGCAGTATTTT
TRBD1	NA	TRBV7-2	TRBJ1-1	CASSPLGQVGTEAFF	TGTGCCAGCAGCCCTCTCGGACAGGTCGGGACTGAAGCTTTCTTT
NA	NA	TRBV11-2	TRBJ2-1	CASSSRQTSYNEQFF	TGTGCCAGCAGCTCTAGACAGACCTCCTACAATGAGCAGTTCTTC
NA	NA	TRBV5-1	TRBJ2-5	CASSDGPGETQYF	TGCGCCAGCAGCGACGGTCCAGGGGAGACCCAGTACTTC
NA	NA	TRBV29-1	TRBJ1-3	CSVEDRVRSGNTIYF	TGCAGCGTTGAAGATCGGGTGCGGTCCGGAAACACCATATATTTT
TRBD1	NA	TRBV10-3	TRBJ1-5	CAISDDRGGNQPQHF	TGTGCCATCAGTGACGACAGGGGGGGCAATCAGCCCCAGCATTTT
NA	NA	TRBV7-2	TRBJ1-2	CASSSQGVHGYTF	TGTGCCAGCAGCTCTCAGGGAGTTCACGGCTACACCTTC
NA	NA	TRBV12-5	TRBJ2-3	CASGLVPDGHTSTDTQYF	TGTGCTAGTGGTTTAGTCCCCGACGGCCATACTAGCACAGATACGCAGTATTTT
NA	NA	TRBV3-1/TRBV3-2	TRBJ2-2	CASSHRSFPTGELFF	TGTGCCAGCAGCCACCGGTCCTTCCCCACCGGGGAGCTGTTTTTT
TRBD1	NA	TRBV5-6	TRBJ1-2	CASSLQGAYGYTF	TGTGCCAGCAGCCTGCAGGGGGCATATGGCTACACCTTC
NA	NA	TRBV6-4	TRBJ2-6	CASSRSSSGANVLTF	TGTGCCAGCAGCCGCTCCAGCTCTGGGGCCAACGTCCTGACTTTC